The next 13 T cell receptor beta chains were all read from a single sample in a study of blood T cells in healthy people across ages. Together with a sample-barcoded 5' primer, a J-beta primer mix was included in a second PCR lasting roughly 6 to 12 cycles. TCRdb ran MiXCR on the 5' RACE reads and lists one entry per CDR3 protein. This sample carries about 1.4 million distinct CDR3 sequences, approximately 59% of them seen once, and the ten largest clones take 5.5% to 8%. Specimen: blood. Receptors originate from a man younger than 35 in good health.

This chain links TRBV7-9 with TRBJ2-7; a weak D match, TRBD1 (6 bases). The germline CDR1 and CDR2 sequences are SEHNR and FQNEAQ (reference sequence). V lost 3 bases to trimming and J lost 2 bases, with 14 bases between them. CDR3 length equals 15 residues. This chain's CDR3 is CASSLERQAAYEQYF. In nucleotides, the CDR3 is TGTGCCAGCAGCTTGGAACGACAGGCAGCCTACGAGCAGTACTTC.

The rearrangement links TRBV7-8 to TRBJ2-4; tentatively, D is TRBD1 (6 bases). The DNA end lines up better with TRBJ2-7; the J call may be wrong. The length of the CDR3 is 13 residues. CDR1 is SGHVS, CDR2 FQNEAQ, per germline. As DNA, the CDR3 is TGTGCCAGCAGCCCCGGAGGACAGAGCGAGCAGTACTTC. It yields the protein CASSPGGQSEQYF.

CDR3 nucleotide sequence: TGTGCCAGCAGCTTAGACGGGGCCCTGATCTACGAGCAGTACTTC. It encodes CASSLDGALIYEQYF. The chain employs TRBV7-2 and TRBJ2-5; tentatively, D is TRBD1 or TRBD2 (5 bases each). TRBJ2-7 explains the end of the DNA better; the J call may be wrong. CDR3 length equals 15 residues. CDR1 is SGHTA and CDR2 is FQGNSA in the germline V gene.

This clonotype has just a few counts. The DNA for the CDR3 is TGCAGCGTTGAATACGCCAGTAACTATGGCTACACCTTC. Its translation is CSVEYASNYGYTF. The chain joins TRBV29-1 to TRBJ1-2; no definite D call. The CDR3 has 13 residues. Germline V gene lookup returns CDR1 SQVTM and CDR2 ANQGSEA. Between the trimmed V and J ends, which lost 2 bases and 1 base, there was a span of 8 bases.

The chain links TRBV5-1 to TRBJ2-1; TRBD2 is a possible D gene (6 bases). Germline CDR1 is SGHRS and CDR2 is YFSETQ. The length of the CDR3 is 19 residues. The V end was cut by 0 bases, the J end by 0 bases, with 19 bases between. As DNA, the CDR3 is TGCGCCAGCAGCTTGGTATGGACTTACGGAGGGAGCTCCTACAATGAGCAGTTCTTC. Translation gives CASSLVWTYGGSSYNEQFF.

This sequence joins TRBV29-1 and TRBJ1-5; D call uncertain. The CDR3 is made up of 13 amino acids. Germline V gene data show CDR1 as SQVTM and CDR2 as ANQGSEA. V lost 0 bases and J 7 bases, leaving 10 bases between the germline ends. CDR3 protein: CSVEERSGQPQHF. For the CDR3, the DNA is TGCAGCGTTGAAGAAAGGTCGGGCCAGCCCCAGCATTTT.

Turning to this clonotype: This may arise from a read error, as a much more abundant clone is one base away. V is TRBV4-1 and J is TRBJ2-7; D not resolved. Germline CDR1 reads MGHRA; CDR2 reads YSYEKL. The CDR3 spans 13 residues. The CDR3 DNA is TGCGCCAGCAGCCAGGTAATTGCCCCCGAGCTGTACTTC. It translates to CASSQVIAPELYF.

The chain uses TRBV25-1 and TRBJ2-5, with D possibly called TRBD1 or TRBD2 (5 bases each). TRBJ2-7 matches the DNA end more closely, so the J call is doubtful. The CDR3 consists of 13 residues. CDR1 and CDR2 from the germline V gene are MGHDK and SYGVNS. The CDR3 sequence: CATLGDGLYEQYF. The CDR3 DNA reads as TGTGCCACCCTCGGGGACGGCCTATACGAGCAGTACTTC.

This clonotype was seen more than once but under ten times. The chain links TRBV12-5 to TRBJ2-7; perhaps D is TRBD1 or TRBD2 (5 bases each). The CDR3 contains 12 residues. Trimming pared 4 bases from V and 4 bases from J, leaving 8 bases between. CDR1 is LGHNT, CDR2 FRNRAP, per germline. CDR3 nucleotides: TGTGCTAGTGGTTGGGGGAGTTACGAGCAGTACTTC. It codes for CASGWGSYEQYF.

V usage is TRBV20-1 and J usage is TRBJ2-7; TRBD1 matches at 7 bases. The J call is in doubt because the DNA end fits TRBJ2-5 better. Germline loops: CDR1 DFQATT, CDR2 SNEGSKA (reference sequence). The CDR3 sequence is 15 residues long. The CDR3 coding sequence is TGCAGTGCTAGCCTGGCAGGGGGTAGTGAAGAGACCCAGTACTTC. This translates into CSASLAGGSEETQYF.

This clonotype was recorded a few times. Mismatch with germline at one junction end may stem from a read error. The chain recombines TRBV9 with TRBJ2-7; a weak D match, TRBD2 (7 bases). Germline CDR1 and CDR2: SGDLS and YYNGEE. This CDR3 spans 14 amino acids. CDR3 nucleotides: TGCGCCAGCAGCGTTGGGGGGGCGGCCTACGAGCAGTACTTC. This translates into CASSVGGAAYEQYF.

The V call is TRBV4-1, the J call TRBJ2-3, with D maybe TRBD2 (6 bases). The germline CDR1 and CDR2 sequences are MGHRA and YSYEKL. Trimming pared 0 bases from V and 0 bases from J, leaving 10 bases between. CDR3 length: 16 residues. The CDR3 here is CASSQERGSSTDTQYF. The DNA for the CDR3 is TGCGCCAGCAGCCAAGAGCGGGGCAGTAGCACAGATACGCAGTATTTT.

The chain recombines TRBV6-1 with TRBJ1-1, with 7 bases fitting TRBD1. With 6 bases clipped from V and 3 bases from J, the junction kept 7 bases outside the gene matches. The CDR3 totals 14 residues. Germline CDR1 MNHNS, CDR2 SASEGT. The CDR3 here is CASSSGTEDTEAFF. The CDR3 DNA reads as TGTGCCAGCAGCTCCGGGACAGAAGACACTGAAGCTTTCTTT.